This T cell receptor (beta chain) stems from a study of long-term antiretroviral therapy in people with HIV (dated 2022 in TCRdb). For the wider study: Collection of the earliest samples took place about a decade ahead of the 2015 WHO recommendation for immediate ART, at a time when ART was typically delayed until CD4 counts fell. A retrospective serial study tested whether ART initiation and durable HIV suppression were associated with changes in peripheral blood TRB repertoire composition and diversity. The cohort contributed fewer than 200 cryopreserved PBMC samples from about 33 adults with confirmed HIV infection, collected serially over a mean of around six years (range 1-12). Among the roughly 30 participants with HIV, eleven were female. No cross-contamination during QIAcube processing was shown when test extractions of a monoclonal T-cell line were performed alongside about 33 polyclonal samples.

V trim: 7 bases; J trim: 7 bases; unmatched bases: 11. From the cysteine up to the phenylalanine, the CDR3 has a length of 14 residues. The retained sequence is limited to the CDR3, 42 bases, with the frame set at the first base. The germline V gene (reference sequence) yields MNHEY for CDR1 and SMNVEV for CDR2. The investigation overall reported the following: Because pre-ART samples had limited cell numbers, profiling was done on unsorted PBMC rather than on sorted CD4+ and CD8+ T cells. Samples dated from about 2004 to 2017, and the ART regimens used may be less effective than current ones. Because PBMC availability was limited, only the TCR beta chain was sequenced, with no alpha chain pairing. Narrower CDR3 length ranges were observed in HIV repertoires than in controls, and an antigen-experienced repertoire with only a slight naive shift after ART was suggested by the network structure. Inferences about post-ART repertoire changes were limited because no data were available on ART adherence, viral resistance or therapy changes. The repertoire was dominated across all time points by expanded TRB clones identified before ART initiation, although this dominance was seen to fluctuate and to decrease in many PLHIV after ART. A significant increase in TRB diversity was found to be associated with ART initiation, although TRB diversity was observed to remain significantly below that of transplant donor controls even after long-term ART.

The immunoSEQ hsTCRB v3.0 assay was used at survey level resolution to sequence the TRB variable region. A depth of roughly 40,000-55,000 T-cell genomes per sample was targeted for TRB sequencing. An Illumina MiSeq with a v3 150-cycle kit was used to sequence the pooled TRB libraries. Regarding the original processing steps: Repertoire analysis was performed in R inside a reproducible Nextflow workflow that covered QC, data transformation and analysis. LymphoSeq2, an R package for exploring AIRR-Seq data, was used to implement custom analyses. After excluding a few samples that yielded fewer than 5000 total TRB sequences, 150 to 200 HIV repertoires remained for analysis. Among the roughly 180 retained HIV repertoires, 55 to 65 were collected before ART initiation and around 130 after ART initiation. Repertoires were downsampled to 5000 TRB nucleotide sequences, with summary statistics averaged over 100 downsampling iterations. The analysis kept only TRB sequences whose CDR3 regions were at least seven amino acids long. A Shannon entropy-derived clonality score and the Gini coefficient were used to measure diversity. In the repertoire networks, any two of the top 5000 CDR3 amino acid sequences were connected whenever the two sequences differed by an edit distance of one. GLIPH2 predicted antigen specificity groups and MHC restriction for TRB CDR3 amino acid sequences. Known CMV, EBV, HIV or tissue antigen associations were flagged by matching CDR3 amino acid sequences against VDJdb and McPAS-TCR. Pre-ART, post-ART and control groups were compared with Wilcoxon signed-rank tests and Holm-Bonferroni correction. This is the immuneACCESS table as TCRdb keeps it, with only in-frame sequences that have V and J called. A part of the clones is gone; compared with another copy, unresolved V genes explain less than half, and the rest is unexplained. The V and J calls and clone size come from that table; D and trimming were worked out from the DNA. The sample table holds under 20,000 clones, of which about 89% were seen once. The top ten clonotypes cover roughly a tenth of the sample.

As concerns this clone: What antigen it recognizes has not been identified. Within one base of it there is no much larger clone, and no base qualities were kept.

To be included, a participant needed at least one PBMC sample from before ART initiation plus at least two post-ART samples. Treatment was received in the United States of America by all participants with HIV. Before DNA extraction, cryopreserved samples of roughly 1-11 million PBMC were thawed and then washed. At the time of the earliest PBMC sample, participants with HIV were aged between roughly 23 and 60 years. PBMC samples were contributed by each participant from 1-4 timepoints before ART initiation and 2-8 timepoints after ART initiation, with a median of 7 samples. For every participant, serial HIV viral load, CD4+ T-cell count, ART history and demographic data were obtained. A Qiagen kit on a QIAcube was used to extract genomic DNA from unsorted PBMC, with samples processed in batches of 12.

The source material was unsorted PBMCs, sampled 0.5 years after starting antiretroviral therapy. The receptor's source is a man aged 35 to 55 with HIV. The V and J segments used are TRBV27 and TRBJ2-7, and 9 bases in between align with TRBD1. The CDR3 reads as follows: CASTNRGPRGEQYF. The bases are TGTGCCAGCACGAACAGGGGGCCCCGCGGGGAGCAGTACTTC.